Below are 28 T cell receptor beta chains sequenced from a single sample in a study of blood T cell repertoires in COVID-19 (dated by TCRdb to the early 2020s). The method was the immunoSEQ multiplex PCR assay. TCRdb stores this immuneACCESS table with in-frame sequences only. Part of the clones is absent; in the studies checked, under half of the shortfall reflects unresolved V genes, and no reason is known for the rest. Present in this sample are about 200,000 clones, about nine tenths of which were seen just once. Of the sample, around 2.1% falls within the top ten clones. The sequencing input was PBMCs or T cells enriched from blood (not recorded which). These receptors came from a woman aged 25 to 45 who had recovered from COVID-19.

The chain employs TRBV18 and TRBJ1-2; 12 positions agree with TRBD1. CDR1 and CDR2 from the germline V gene are KGHSH and LQKENI. Germline trimming cut 9 bases from V and 4 bases from J; bases unmatched to any gene: 6. This CDR3 region has 14 residues. CDR3 residues: CASGTGGGSYGYTF. CDR3 nucleotides: TGTGCCAGTGGGACAGGGGGCGGAAGCTATGGCTACACCTTC.

The chain joins TRBV9 to TRBJ2-3, with 8 positions matching TRBD2. The junction had 16 bases not matched to a gene; V was cut back by 3 bases and J by 7 bases. CDR1 SGDLS and CDR2 YYNGEE come from the germline V gene. CDR3 length: 17 amino acids. The DNA for the CDR3 is TGTGCCAGCAGCGCCGGCTCCGGGACTAGTATCGTGAATACGCAGTATTTT. This encodes CASSAGSGTSIVNTQYF.

V and J are TRBV6-5 and TRBJ1-2, with D perhaps TRBD1 (6 bases). The CDR3 is 15 residues long. The ends were cut back, 2 bases at V and 8 bases at J, with 18 bases in the middle. CDR1 and CDR2 from the germline V gene are MNHEY and SVGAGI. CDR3 protein: CASSYITGPVSGYTF. CDR3 nucleotides: TGTGCCAGCAGTTACATTACAGGGCCTGTGTCCGGCTACACCTTC.

This rearrangement joins TRBV11-3 to TRBJ2-7; D possibly corresponds to TRBD2 (6 bases). Trimming stripped 2 bases from V and 0 bases from J, with 14 bases between. The CDR3 length is 16 residues. CDR1 is SGHNT and CDR2 is YENEEA in the germline V gene. CDR3 protein: CASSLYGTESSYEQYF. Written as DNA, the CDR3 is TGTGCCAGCAGCTTATATGGGACTGAGAGCTCCTACGAGCAGTACTTC.

The chain carries TRBV12-3 or TRBV12-4 and TRBJ1-1; the D is unclear. The V end lost 5 bases, the J end lost 1 base, and 8 bases lay between the germline ends. The CDR3 length is 13 residues. As DNA, the CDR3 is TGTGCCAGCAGTCTTAGACAGAACACTGAAGCTTTCTTT. Protein product: CASSLRQNTEAFF.

About this clone itself: Other DNA sequences within the sample encode an identical CDR3. This chain uses TRBV12-3 or TRBV12-4 with TRBJ2-7, with TRBD1 as a possible D gene (5 bases). V lost 1 base, J lost 3 bases, and 7 bases lay in between. The CDR3 is 13 amino acids. The CDR3 sequence: CASSLGQGYEQYF. The CDR3 DNA reads as TGTGCCAGCAGTTTAGGCCAGGGCTACGAGCAGTACTTC.

This rearrangement joins TRBV6-5 to TRBJ1-1, with 7 bases identical to TRBD1. Germline V gene sequence: CDR1 MNHEY, CDR2 SVGAGI. The CDR3 is made up of 12 amino acids. J lost 5 bases, V lost 7 bases, and 4 bases had no gene match. The CDR3 loop is CASTQTGTEAFF. CDR3 nucleotides: TGTGCCAGCACCCAGACAGGGACTGAAGCTTTCTTT.

This clone occurred a few times. The V gene is TRBV7-3, the J gene TRBJ2-1, with 9 bases that match TRBD1. V trimming: 0 bases; J trimming: 5 bases; junction bases outside the gene matches: 5. Germline lookup yields CDR1 SGHTA and CDR2 FQGTGA. This CDR3 region has 16 residues. The CDR3 sequence: CASSLTPGQGNNEQFF. In DNA form, the CDR3 reads TGTGCCAGCAGCTTAACCCCGGGACAGGGAAACAATGAGCAGTTCTTC.

V usage is TRBV6-5 and J usage is TRBJ1-2, with 7 bases fitting TRBD1. From germline, CDR1 is MNHEY and CDR2 SVGAGI. This CDR3 is 14 amino acids long. V was clipped by 6 bases and J by 4 bases; unmatched bases: 8. The CDR3 protein is CASSYRQGGYGYTF. For the CDR3, the DNA is TGTGCCAGCAGCTACAGGCAGGGGGGCTATGGCTACACCTTC.

The chain combines TRBV19 with TRBJ1-5; the match to TRBD1 covers 8 bases. Looked up from germline, CDR1 is LNHDA and CDR2 is SQIVND (reference sequence). The junction had 3 bases not matched to a gene; V was cut back by 5 bases and J by 6 bases. CDR3 size: 13 residues. The CDR3 DNA sequence: TGTGCCAGTAGTTCTCAGGGGGCTCAGCCCCAGCATTTT. It encodes CASSSQGAQPQHF.

The chain recombines TRBV3-1 (or the pseudogene TRBV3-2) with TRBJ2-1, with 7 bases fitting TRBD2. Per the germline V gene, CDR1 is LGHDT and CDR2 is YNNKEL (reference sequence). The CDR3 has 16 amino acids. V was clipped by 1 base and J by 0 bases; unmatched bases: 3. Here the CDR3 reads CASSQGGGTSYNEQFF. Written as DNA, the CDR3 is TGTGCCAGCAGCCAAGGGGGGGGGACCTCCTACAATGAGCAGTTCTTC.

The V gene is TRBV27, the J gene TRBJ2-7; the D gene is possibly TRBD2 (5 bases). The ends were cut back, 0 bases at V and 6 bases at J, with 15 bases in the middle. The germline V gene encodes CDR1 MNHEY and CDR2 SMNVEV (reference sequence). CDR3 length: 15 residues. The CDR3 nucleotides are TGTGCCAGCAGTTTATCGATTGGTGGAGGTAGCGAGCAGTACTTC. Translation: CASSLSIGGGSEQYF.

The chain links TRBV9 to TRBJ1-2, with D hard to call. Germline-derived CDR1 and CDR2 are SGDLS and YYNGEE. The CDR3 has 13 residues. Trimming shortened V by 4 bases and J by 7 bases, and 14 bases separated the two germline ends. The DNA of the CDR3 is TGTGCCAGCAGCCCTGACGAGCGGGCTGGCTACACCTTC. This encodes CASSPDERAGYTF.

V gene TRBV7-3 combines with J gene TRBJ1-2; perhaps TRBD1 as D (5 bases). This CDR3 spans 16 amino acids. Per germline, CDR1 SGHTA and CDR2 FQGTGA. Trimming shortened V by 4 bases and J by 4 bases, and 19 bases separated the two germline ends. The CDR3 sequence: CASSSATLTGGYGYTF. CDR3 sequence (DNA): TGTGCCAGCAGCTCCGCCACCCTTACAGGTGGCTATGGCTACACCTTC.

This clone was found once. The chain links TRBV7-9 to TRBJ2-1, with 7 bases fitting TRBD2. Germline V CDR1 and CDR2: SEHNR, FQNEAQ (reference sequence). J gave up 15 bases and V 5 bases, and 16 bases lay outside the gene matches. This CDR3 region has 14 residues. The CDR3 DNA follows: TGTGCCAGCAGCGAAACCGGGAGGCACCCAAGTGGGTTCTTC. It translates to CASSETGRHPSGFF.

The chain recombines TRBV18 with TRBJ2-7; 9 bases match TRBD1. Germline-derived CDR1 and CDR2 are KGHSH and LQKENI. V was pared by 3 bases and J by 7 bases, with 4 bases of the junction left unmatched. The CDR3 contains 13 residues. The CDR3 here is CASSPDRGGEQYF. In DNA form, the CDR3 reads TGTGCCAGCTCACCGGACAGGGGAGGGGAGCAGTACTTC.

The chain has TRBV24-1 and TRBJ2-7; the match to TRBD1 covers 7 bases. The CDR3 has 11 residues. Trimming took 8 bases from V and 7 from J; bases not matched to a gene: 4. Germline assignment: CDR1 KGHDR and CDR2 SFDVKD. The CDR3 region is CATKQGSEQYF. The CDR3, as DNA: TGTGCCACCAAACAGGGGAGTGAGCAGTACTTC.

This chain connects TRBV14 to TRBJ2-7; 9 bases agree with TRBD2. The CDR3 contains 16 residues. Germline assignment: CDR1 SGHDN and CDR2 FVKESK. V trimming: 1 base; J trimming: 3 bases; junction bases outside the gene matches: 7. Here the CDR3 reads CASSQGFSGGNYEQYF. The CDR3 nucleotides read TGTGCCAGCAGCCAAGGCTTTAGCGGGGGAAACTACGAGCAGTACTTC. Together with reference TRBV14 and TRBJ2-7, the CDR3 gives the full variable domain: EAGVTQFPSHSVIEKGQTVTLRCDPISGHDNLYWYRRVMGKEIKFLLHFVKESKQDESGMPNNRFLAERTGGTYSTLKVQPAELEDSGVYFCASSQGFSGGNYEQYFGPGTRLTVT.

The rearrangement uses TRBV9 and TRBJ2-1, with 10 bases matching TRBD2. Germline V CDR1 and CDR2: SGDLS, YYNGEE. The CDR3 spans 16 residues. J lost 6 bases, V lost 3 bases, and 9 bases had no gene match. In nucleotides, the CDR3 is TGTGCCAGCAGCGGTTTACTAGCGGGGCTCTCCAATGAGCAGTTCTTC. Encoded protein: CASSGLLAGLSNEQFF.

CDR3 nucleotide sequence: TGTGCCAGCAGCGCCCGACAGGGCCGCTCTGGGGCCAACGTCCTGACTTTC. Residues: CASSARQGRSGANVLTF. The V call is TRBV11-3, the J call TRBJ2-6, with 7 bases that match TRBD1. This CDR3 spans 17 amino acids. With V trimmed by 5 bases and J by 0 bases, 7 bases remained unmatched. Germline values: CDR1 SGHNT, CDR2 YENEEA.

J is TRBJ1-2 and V is TRBV12-5; a weak D match, TRBD1 (6 bases). The CDR3 extends over 15 amino acids. Between the trimmed V and J ends, which lost 1 base and 6 bases, there was a span of 15 bases. The germline gives CDR1 LGHNT, CDR2 FRNRAP. For the CDR3, the DNA is TGTGCTAGTGGTTTGGCACCCTGGGGGGGCAATGGCTACACCTTC. It specifies CASGLAPWGGNGYTF.

About this clone itself: One end of the junction does not line up with germline, which may come from a read error. This chain uses TRBV7-7 with TRBJ2-6; 9 positions agree with TRBD1. This CDR3 is 18 amino acids long. CDR1 and CDR2 from the germline V gene are SSHAT and FNYEAQ (reference sequence). The CDR3 nucleotides read TGTGCTAGCAGCGATCCGGGACAGGGAGTACCTGGGGCCAACGTCCTGACTTTC. Its protein is CASSDPGQGVPGANVLTF.

The chain recombines TRBV11-3 with TRBJ1-6, with D possibly TRBD1 on 6 matching bases. Germline CDR1 reads SGHNT; CDR2 reads YENEEA. The ends were cut back, 6 bases at V and 5 bases at J, with 14 bases in the middle. The CDR3 spans 15 residues. Written as DNA, the CDR3 is TGTGCCAGCAGGCCGGGACACGGCAATAATTCACCCCTCCACTTT. Encoded protein: CASRPGHGNNSPLHF.

V is TRBV2 and J is TRBJ1-1; no clear D gene. Germline V lookup: CDR1 SNHLY, CDR2 FYNNEI. V was pared by 3 bases and J by 3 bases, with 8 bases between. CDR3 length: 13 amino acids. The CDR3 DNA is TGTGCCAGCAGTGATTTTCGGGACACTGAAGCTTTCTTT. Translation: CASSDFRDTEAFF.

The J gene is TRBJ2-3, the V gene TRBV15; D is perhaps TRBD2 (5 bases). With 0 bases removed from V and 4 bases from J, the gap between germline ends came to 8 bases. Germline-derived CDR1 and CDR2 are LNHNV and YYDKDF (reference sequence). The CDR3 consists of 14 residues. The CDR3: CATSRDHGADTQYF. CDR3 nucleotides: TGTGCCACCAGCAGAGACCACGGGGCAGATACGCAGTATTTT.

The chain joins TRBV2 to TRBJ1-5; 9 bases align to TRBD1. The CDR3 has 16 amino acids. The trim removed 6 bases at V and 4 bases at J, leaving 10 bases unmatched. The V gene's germline CDR1 is SNHLY and CDR2 FYNNEI. The CDR3 is CASSPPGQGTNQPQHF. The CDR3 DNA reads TGTGCCAGCAGCCCTCCGGGACAGGGCACTAATCAGCCCCAGCATTTT.

The gene calls are TRBV10-3 and TRBJ1-1, with a possible D match to TRBD1 (5 bases). The CDR3 runs 13 residues. Germline lookup yields CDR1 ENHRY and CDR2 SYGVKD. The V end was cut by 4 bases, the J end by 1 base, with 7 bases between. DNA of the CDR3: TGTGCCATCAGTGGCCAGGGGAACACTGAAGCTTTCTTT. This gives the protein CAISGQGNTEAFF.

CDR3 sequence: CASSQGGRETQYF. The CDR3 DNA follows: TGCGCCAGCAGCCAAGGGGGCCGAGAGACCCAGTACTTC. The V call is TRBV4-3, the J call TRBJ2-5; tentative D call: TRBD1 (5 bases). Germline CDR1 and CDR2: LGHNA and YSLEER. Trimming left V 1 base short and J 4 bases short, with 7 bases between. The CDR3 has 13 amino acids.